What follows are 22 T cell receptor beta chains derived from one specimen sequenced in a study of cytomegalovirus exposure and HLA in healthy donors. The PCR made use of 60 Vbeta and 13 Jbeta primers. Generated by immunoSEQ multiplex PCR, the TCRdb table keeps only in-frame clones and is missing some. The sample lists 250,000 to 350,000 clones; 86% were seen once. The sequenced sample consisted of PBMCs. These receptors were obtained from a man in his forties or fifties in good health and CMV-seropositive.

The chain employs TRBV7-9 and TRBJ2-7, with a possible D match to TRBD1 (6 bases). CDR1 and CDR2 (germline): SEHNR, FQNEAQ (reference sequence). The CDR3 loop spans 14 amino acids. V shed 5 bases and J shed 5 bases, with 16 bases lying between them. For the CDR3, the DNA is TGTGCCAGCAGCCGTTTGACAGGAAACGACGAGCAGTACTTC. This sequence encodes CASSRLTGNDEQYF.

This CDR3 reads CASSSHGQGTSRGYTF. The CDR3 DNA is TGTGCCAGCAGCTCCCACGGACAGGGGACTTCTAGGGGCTACACCTTC. The V call is TRBV27, the J call TRBJ1-2, with 9 bases identical to TRBD1. This CDR3 is built from 16 residues. Germline CDR1 MNHEY, CDR2 SMNVEV (reference sequence). V shed 6 bases and J 8 bases; nucleotides not matched to a gene: 16.

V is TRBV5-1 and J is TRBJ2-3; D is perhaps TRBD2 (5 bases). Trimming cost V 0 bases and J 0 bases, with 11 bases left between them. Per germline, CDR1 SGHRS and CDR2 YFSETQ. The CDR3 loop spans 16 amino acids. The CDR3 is CASSLGWGDSTDTQYF. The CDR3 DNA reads TGCGCCAGCAGCTTGGGGTGGGGAGATAGCACAGATACGCAGTATTTT.

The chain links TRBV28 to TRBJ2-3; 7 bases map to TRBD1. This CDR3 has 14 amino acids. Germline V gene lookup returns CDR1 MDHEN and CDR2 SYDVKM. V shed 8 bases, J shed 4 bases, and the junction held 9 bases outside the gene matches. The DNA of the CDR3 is TGTGCCAGCGGAACAGGGGTTATCTCAGATACGCAGTATTTT. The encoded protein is CASGTGVISDTQYF.

This chain's CDR3 is CASTLRGSSTDTQYF. DNA of the CDR3: TGTGCCAGCACCTTAAGGGGGTCTAGCACAGATACGCAGTATTTT. The V and J genes are TRBV28 and TRBJ2-3, with a possible D match to TRBD1 (6 bases). Trimming took 7 bases from V and 0 from J, leaving 14 bases between them. The germline V gene encodes CDR1 MDHEN and CDR2 SYDVKM. This CDR3 contains 15 residues.

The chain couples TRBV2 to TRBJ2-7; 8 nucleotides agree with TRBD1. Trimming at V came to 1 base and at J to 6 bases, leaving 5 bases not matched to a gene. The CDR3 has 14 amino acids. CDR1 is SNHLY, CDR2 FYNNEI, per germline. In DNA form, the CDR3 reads TGTGCCAGCAGTGAAGGGACAGGGATAAGCGAGCAGTACTTC. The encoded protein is CASSEGTGISEQYF.

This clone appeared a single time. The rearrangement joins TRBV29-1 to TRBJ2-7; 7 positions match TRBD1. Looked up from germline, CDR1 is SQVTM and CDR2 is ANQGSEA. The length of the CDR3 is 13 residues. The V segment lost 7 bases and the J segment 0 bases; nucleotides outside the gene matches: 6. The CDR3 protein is CSAAQGFSYEQYF. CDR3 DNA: TGCAGCGCCGCACAGGGGTTCTCCTACGAGCAGTACTTC.

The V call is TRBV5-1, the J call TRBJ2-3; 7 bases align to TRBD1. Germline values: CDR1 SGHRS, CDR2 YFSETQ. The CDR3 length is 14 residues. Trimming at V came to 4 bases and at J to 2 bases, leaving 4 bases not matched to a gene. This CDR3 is CASSLGQSTDTQYF. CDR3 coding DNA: TGCGCCAGCAGCCTGGGACAGTCCACAGATACGCAGTATTTT.

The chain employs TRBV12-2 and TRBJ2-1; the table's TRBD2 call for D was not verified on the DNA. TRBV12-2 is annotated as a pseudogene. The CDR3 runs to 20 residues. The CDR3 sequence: CASRLAKGGAGGYSYNEQFF. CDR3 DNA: TGTGCAAGTCGCTTAGCGAAGGGGGGTGCGGGAGGCTACTCCTACAATGAGCAGTTCTTC.

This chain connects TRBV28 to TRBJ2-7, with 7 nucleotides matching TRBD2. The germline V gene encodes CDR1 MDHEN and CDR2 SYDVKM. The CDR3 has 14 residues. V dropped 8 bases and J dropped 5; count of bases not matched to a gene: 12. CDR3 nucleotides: TGTGCCAGCCAACTGGGAGGGGAGGCCCACGAGCAGTACTTC. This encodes CASQLGGEAHEQYF.

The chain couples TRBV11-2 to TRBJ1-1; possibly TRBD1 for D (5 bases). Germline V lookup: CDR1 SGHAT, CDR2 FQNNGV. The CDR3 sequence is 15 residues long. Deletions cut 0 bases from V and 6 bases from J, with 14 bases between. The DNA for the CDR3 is TGTGCCAGCAGCTTAGATCGGCCAGGGAGGGCTGAAGCTTTCTTT. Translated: CASSLDRPGRAEAFF.

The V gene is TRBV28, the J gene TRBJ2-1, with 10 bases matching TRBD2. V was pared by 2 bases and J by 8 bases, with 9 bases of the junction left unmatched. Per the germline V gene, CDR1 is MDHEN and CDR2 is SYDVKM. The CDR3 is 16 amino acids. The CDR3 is CASSLKAGGLVDEQFF. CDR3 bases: TGTGCCAGCAGTTTAAAAGCGGGAGGGCTGGTCGATGAGCAGTTCTTC.

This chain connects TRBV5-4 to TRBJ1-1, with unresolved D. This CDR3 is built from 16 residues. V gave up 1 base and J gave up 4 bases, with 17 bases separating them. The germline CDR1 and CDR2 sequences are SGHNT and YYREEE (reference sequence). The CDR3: CASSLFRGSSSTEAFF. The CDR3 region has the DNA TGTGCCAGCAGCTTGTTCCGCGGGAGCTCGTCCACTGAAGCTTTCTTT.

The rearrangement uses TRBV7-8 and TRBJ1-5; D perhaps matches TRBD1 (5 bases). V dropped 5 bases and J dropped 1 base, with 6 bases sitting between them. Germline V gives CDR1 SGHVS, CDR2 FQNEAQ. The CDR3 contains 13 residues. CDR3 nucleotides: TGTGCCAGCAGCAGACAGAGCAATCAGCCCCAGCATTTT. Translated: CASSRQSNQPQHF.

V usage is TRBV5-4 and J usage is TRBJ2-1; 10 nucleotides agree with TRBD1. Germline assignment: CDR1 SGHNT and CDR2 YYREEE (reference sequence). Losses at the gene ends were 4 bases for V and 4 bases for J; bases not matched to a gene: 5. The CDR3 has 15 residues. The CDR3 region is CASSPGQGVYNEQFF. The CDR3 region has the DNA TGTGCCAGCAGCCCCGGACAGGGGGTTTACAATGAGCAGTTCTTC.

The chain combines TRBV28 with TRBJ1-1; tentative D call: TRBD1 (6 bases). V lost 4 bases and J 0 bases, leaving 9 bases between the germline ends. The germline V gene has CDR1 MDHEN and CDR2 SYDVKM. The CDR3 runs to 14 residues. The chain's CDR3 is CASSYGQLNTEAFF. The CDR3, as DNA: TGTGCCAGCAGTTACGGACAGTTGAACACTGAAGCTTTCTTT.

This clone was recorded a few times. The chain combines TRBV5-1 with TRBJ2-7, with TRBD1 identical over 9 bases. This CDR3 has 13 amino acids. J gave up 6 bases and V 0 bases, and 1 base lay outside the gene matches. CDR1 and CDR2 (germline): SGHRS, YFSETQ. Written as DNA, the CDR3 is TGCGCCAGCAGCTTGGGGGACAGGGTCGAGCAGTACTTC. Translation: CASSLGDRVEQYF.

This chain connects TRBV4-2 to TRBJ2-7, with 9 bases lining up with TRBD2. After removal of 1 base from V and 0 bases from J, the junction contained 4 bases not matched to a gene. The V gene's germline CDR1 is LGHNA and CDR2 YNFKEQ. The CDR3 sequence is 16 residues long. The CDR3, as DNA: TGTGCCAGCAGCCAAGCGGTTAGCGGGAGCTCCTACGAGCAGTACTTC. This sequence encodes CASSQAVSGSSYEQYF.

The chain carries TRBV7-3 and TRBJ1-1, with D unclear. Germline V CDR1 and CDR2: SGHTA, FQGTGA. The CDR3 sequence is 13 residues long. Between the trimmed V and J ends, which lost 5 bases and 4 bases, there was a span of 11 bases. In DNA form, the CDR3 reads TGTGCCAGCAGCACCACTCTAGGCACTGAAGCTTTCTTT. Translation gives CASSTTLGTEAFF.

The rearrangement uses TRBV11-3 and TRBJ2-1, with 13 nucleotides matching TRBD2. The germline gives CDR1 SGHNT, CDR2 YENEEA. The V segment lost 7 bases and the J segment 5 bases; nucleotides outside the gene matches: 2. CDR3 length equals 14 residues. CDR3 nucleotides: TGTGCCAGCAAGGGGACTAGCGGGGACAATGAGCAGTTCTTC. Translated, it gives CASKGTSGDNEQFF. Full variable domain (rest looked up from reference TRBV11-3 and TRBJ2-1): EAGVVQSPRYKIIEKKQPVAFWCNPISGHNTLYWYLQNLGQGPELLIRYENEEAVDDSQLPKDRFSAERLKGVDSTLKIQPAELGDSAVYLCASKGTSGDNEQFFGPGTRLTVL.

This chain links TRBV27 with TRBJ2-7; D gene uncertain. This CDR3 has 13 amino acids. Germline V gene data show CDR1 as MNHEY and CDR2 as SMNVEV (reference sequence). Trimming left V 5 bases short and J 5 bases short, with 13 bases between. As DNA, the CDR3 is TGTGCCAGCAGTCCAGCAGGTCTTCACGAGCAGTACTTC. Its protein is CASSPAGLHEQYF.

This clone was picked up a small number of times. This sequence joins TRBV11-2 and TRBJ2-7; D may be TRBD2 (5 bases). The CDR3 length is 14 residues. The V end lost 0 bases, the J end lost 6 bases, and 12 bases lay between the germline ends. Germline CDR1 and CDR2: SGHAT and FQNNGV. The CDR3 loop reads CASSLEFLGSEQYF. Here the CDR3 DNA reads TGTGCCAGCAGCTTAGAGTTTCTTGGGAGCGAGCAGTACTTC.